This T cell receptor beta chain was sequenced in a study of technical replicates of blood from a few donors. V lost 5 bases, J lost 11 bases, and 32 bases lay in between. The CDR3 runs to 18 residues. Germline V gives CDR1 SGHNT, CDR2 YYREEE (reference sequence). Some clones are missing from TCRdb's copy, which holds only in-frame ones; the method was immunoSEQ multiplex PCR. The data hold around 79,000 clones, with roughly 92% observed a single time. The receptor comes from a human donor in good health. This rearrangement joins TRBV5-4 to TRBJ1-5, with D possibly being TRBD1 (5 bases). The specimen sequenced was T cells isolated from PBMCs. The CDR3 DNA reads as TGTGCCAGCAGGGAAGTTTGCCAGGGCCCCTTGTGCAAGCGGGCCCAGCATTTT. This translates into CASREVCQGPLCKRAQHF.